This T cell receptor beta chain appears in the sequencing data of a study of cytomegalovirus exposure and HLA in healthy donors. The PCR employed 60 Vbeta primers together with 13 Jbeta primers. Some clones are missing from TCRdb's copy, which holds only in-frame ones; the method was immunoSEQ multiplex PCR. The sample has roughly 150,000 clones, 75% to 90% seen once. Donors counted as nominally healthy when sampled, yet unrecorded immune exposures were likely. Trimming at V came to 2 bases and at J to 4 bases, leaving 0 bases not matched to a gene. This CDR3 has 14 amino acids. The germline V gene encodes CDR1 MRHNA and CDR2 SNTAGT. This clone was observed a few times.

This clonotype was sampled from a woman younger than 35 in good health and CMV-seronegative. What was sequenced was PBMCs. The gene calls are TRBV6-4 and TRBJ2-3, with 10 bases aligning to TRBD1. CDR3 amino acids: CASSDGTGADTQYF. CDR3 nucleotide sequence: TGTGCCAGCAGTGACGGGACAGGGGCAGATACGCAGTATTTT.